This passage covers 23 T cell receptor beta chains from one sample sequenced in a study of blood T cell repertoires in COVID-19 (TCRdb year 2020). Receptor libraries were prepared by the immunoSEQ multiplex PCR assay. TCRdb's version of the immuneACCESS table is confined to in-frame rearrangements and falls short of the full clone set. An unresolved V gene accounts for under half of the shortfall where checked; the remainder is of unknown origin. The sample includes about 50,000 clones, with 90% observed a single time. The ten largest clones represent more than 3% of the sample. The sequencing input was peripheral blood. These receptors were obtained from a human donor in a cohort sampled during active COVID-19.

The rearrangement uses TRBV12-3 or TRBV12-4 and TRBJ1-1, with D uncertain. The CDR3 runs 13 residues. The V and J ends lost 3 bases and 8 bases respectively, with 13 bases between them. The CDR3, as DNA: TGTGCCAGCAGTTTCCGGGTCTTACAAGAAGCTTTCTTT. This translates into CASSFRVLQEAFF.

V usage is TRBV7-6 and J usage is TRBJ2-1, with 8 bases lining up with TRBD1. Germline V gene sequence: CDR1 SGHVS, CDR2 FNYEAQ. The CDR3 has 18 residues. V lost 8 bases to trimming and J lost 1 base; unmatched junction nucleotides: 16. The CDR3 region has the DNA TGTGCCAGCTCCCTCCAAACCAGGGGGCTGGGTTCCTACAATGAGCAGTTCTTC. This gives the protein CASSLQTRGLGSYNEQFF.

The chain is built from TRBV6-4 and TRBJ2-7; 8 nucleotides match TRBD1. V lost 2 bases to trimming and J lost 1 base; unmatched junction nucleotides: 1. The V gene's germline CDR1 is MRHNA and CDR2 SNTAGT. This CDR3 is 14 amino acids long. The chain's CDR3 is CASSDGTGSYEQYF. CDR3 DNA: TGTGCCAGCAGTGACGGGACAGGATCCTACGAGCAGTACTTC.

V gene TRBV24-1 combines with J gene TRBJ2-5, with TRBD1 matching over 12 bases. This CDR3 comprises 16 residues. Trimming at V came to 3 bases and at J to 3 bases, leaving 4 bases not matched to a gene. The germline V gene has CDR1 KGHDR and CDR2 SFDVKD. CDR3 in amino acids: CATSDQGQGAEETQYF. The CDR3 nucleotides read TGTGCCACCAGTGATCAGGGACAGGGGGCGGAAGAGACCCAGTACTTC.

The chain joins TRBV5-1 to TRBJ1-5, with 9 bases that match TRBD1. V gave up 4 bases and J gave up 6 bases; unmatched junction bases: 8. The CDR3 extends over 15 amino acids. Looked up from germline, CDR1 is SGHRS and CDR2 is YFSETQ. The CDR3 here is CASSVGGTGSQPQHF. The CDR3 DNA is TGCGCCAGCAGCGTTGGGGGGACAGGGAGTCAGCCCCAGCATTTT.

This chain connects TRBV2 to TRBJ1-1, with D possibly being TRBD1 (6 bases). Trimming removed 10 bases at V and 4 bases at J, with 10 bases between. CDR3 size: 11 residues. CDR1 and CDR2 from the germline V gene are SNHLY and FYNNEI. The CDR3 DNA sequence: TGTGCCACCCGACAGGTCACTGAAGCTTTCTTT. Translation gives CATRQVTEAFF. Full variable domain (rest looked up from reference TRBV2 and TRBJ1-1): EPEVTQTPSHQVTQMGQEVILRCVPISNHLYFYWYRQILGQKVEFLVSFYNNEISEKSEIFDDQFSVERPDGSNFTLKIRSTKLEDSAMYFCATRQVTEAFFGQGTRLTVV.

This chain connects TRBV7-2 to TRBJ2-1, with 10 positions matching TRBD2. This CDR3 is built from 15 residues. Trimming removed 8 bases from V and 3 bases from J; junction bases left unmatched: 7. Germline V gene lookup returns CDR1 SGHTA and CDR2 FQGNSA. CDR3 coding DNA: TGTGCCAGCGGGAAGGGACTAGCGTTCTACAATGAGCAGTTCTTC. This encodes CASGKGLAFYNEQFF.

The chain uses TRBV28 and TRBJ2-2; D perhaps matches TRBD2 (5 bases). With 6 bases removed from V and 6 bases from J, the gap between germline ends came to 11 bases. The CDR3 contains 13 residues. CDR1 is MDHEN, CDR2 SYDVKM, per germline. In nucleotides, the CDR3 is TGTGCCAGCAGCCCGCAGAGGGCCGGGGAGCTGTTTTTT. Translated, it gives CASSPQRAGELFF.

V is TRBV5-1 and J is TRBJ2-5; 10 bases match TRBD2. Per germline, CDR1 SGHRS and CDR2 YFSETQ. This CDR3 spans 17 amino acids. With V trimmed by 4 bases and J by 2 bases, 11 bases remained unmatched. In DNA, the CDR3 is TGCGCCAGCAGCCTGACTCTTACTAGCGGGACTCAAGAGACCCAGTACTTC. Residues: CASSLTLTSGTQETQYF.

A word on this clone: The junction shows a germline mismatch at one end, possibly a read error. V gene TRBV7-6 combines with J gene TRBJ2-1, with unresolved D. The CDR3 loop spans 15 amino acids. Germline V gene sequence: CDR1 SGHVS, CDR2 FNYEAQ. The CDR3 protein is CASSIAGSSSDEQFF. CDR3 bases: TGTGCCAGCAGCATAGCCGGGTCAAGTAGTGATGAGCAGTTCTTC.

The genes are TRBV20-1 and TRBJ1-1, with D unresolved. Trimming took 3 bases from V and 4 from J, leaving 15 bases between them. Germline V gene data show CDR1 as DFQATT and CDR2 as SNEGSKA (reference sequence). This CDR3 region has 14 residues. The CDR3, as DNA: TGCAGTGCTAGTCCCCTCGGAGGGCGCACTGAAGCTTTCTTT. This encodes CSASPLGGRTEAFF.

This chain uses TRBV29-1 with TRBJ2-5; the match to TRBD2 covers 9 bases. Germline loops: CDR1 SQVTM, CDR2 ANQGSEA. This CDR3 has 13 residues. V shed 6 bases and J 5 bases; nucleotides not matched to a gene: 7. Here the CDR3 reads CSVSGTSRETQYF. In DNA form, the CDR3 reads TGCAGCGTGTCCGGGACTAGCCGGGAGACCCAGTACTTC.

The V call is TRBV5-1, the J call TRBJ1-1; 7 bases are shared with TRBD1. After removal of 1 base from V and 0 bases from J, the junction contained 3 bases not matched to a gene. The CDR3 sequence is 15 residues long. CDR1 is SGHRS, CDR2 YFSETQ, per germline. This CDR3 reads CASSLMDRLNTEAFF. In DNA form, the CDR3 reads TGCGCCAGCAGCTTGATGGACAGGTTGAACACTGAAGCTTTCTTT.

The CDR3 nucleotides read TGCGCCAGCAGTCTTAGACCACCCAGTGGAGACGAGCAGTACTTC. It encodes CASSLRPPSGDEQYF. The J gene is TRBJ2-7, the V gene TRBV23-1, with D hard to call. TRBV23-1 is designated an ORF whose function remains uncertain. With 4 bases removed from V and 5 bases from J, the gap between germline ends came to 18 bases. There are 15 residues in the CDR3.

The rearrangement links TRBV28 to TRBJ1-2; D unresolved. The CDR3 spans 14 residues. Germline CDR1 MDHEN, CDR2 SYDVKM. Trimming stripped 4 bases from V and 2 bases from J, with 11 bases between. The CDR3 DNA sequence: TGTGCCAGCAGTTCCCCTCCCCAGAACTATGGCTACACCTTC. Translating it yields CASSSPPQNYGYTF.

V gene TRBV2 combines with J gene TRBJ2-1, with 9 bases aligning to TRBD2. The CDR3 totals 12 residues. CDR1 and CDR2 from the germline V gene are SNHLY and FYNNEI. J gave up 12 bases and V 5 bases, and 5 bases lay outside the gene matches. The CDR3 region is CASSLLAGAQFF. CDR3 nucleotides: TGTGCCAGCAGTTTATTAGCGGGGGCGCAGTTCTTC.

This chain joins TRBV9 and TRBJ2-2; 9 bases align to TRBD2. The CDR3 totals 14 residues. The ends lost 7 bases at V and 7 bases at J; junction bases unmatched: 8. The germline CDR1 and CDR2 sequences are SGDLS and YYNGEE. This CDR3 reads CASRREGGGGELFF. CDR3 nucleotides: TGTGCCAGCCGGCGGGAGGGAGGAGGCGGGGAGCTGTTTTTT.

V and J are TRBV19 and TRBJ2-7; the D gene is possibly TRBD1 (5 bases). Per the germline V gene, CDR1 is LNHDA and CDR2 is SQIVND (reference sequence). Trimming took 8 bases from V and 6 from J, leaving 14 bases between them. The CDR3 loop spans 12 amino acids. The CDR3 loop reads CASSVRGSEQYF. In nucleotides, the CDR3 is TGTGCCAGTTCCGTTAGGGGTAGCGAGCAGTACTTC.

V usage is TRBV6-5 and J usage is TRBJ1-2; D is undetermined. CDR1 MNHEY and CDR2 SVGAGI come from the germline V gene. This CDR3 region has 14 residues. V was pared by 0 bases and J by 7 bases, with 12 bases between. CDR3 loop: CASSYSPGMRGYTF. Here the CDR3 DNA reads TGTGCCAGCAGTTACTCGCCGGGTATGCGTGGCTACACCTTC.

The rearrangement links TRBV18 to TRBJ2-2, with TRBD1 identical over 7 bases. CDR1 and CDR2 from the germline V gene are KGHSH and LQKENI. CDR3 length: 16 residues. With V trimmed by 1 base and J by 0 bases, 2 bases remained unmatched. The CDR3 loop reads CASSPQGASNTGELFF. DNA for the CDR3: TGTGCCAGCTCACCACAGGGGGCCTCGAACACCGGGGAGCTGTTTTTT.

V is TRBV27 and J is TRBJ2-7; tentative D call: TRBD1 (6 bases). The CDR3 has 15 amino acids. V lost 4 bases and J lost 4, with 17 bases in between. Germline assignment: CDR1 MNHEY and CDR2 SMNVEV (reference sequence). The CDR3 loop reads CASSSPGVILYEQYF. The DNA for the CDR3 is TGTGCCAGCAGTTCCCCAGGGGTGATTTTGTACGAGCAGTACTTC.

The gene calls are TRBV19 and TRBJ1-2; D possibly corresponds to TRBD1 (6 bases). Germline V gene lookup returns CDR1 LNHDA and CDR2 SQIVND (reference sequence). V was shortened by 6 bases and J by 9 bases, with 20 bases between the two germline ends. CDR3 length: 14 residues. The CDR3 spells CASRAEQGVFSYTF. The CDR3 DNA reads TGTGCCAGTAGGGCGGAACAGGGAGTGTTTAGCTACACCTTC.

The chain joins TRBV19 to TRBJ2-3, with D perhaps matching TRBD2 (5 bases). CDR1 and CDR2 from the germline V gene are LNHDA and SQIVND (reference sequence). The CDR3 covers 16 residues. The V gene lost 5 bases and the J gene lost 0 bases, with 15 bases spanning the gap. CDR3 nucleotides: TGTGCCAGTAGTGCCCCTAGCACCTCTAGCACAGATACGCAGTATTTT. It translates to CASSAPSTSSTDTQYF.